This T cell receptor (beta chain) emerged from a study of shared T cell receptors in the human thymus. Generated by immunoSEQ multiplex PCR, the TCRdb table keeps only in-frame clones and is missing some. Of about 660,000 clones listed, approximately 88% were seen once; the top ten hold 0.008% to 0.011%. Germline V gives CDR1 MDHEN, CDR2 SYDVKM. CDR3 size: 11 residues. The V end was cut by 5 bases, the J end by 7 bases, with 9 bases between. This same sample was also part of a study on human thymus T cells. This second study says: Having surgery to correct congenital heart defects, healthy Finnish infants acted as the donors. The thymus tissue came from resections taken during corrective heart surgery. Seemingly biased V and J gene usage marked thymic and blood repertoires. Related work showed strongly overlapping thymic repertoires across unrelated individuals.

The TCR originated in a boy younger than two with a congenital heart defect. The sequenced sample consisted of thymocytes. The chain links TRBV28 to TRBJ2-7, with a possible D match to TRBD2 (7 bases). The CDR3 is CASSEGGEQYF. The CDR3 DNA is TGTGCCAGCAGTGAGGGGGGGGAGCAGTACTTC.